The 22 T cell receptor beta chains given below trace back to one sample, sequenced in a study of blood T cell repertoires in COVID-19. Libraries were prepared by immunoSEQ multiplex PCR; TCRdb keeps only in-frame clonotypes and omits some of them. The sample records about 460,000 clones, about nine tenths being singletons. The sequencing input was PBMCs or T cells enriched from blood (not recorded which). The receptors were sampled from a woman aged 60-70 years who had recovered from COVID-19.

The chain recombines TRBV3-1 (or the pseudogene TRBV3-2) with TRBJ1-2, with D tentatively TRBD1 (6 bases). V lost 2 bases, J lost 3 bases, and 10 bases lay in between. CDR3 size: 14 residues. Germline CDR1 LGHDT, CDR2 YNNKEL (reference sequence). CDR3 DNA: TGTGCCAGCAGCCAACTTACAGGGTACTATGGCTACACCTTC. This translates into CASSQLTGYYGYTF.

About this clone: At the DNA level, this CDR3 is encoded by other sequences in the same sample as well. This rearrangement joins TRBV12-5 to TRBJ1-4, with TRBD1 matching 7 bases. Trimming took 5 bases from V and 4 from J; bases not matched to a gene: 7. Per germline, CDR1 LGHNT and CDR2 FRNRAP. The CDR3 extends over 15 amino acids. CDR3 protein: CASGPRTGINEKLFF. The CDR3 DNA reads TGTGCTAGTGGTCCACGGACAGGAATTAATGAAAAACTGTTTTTT. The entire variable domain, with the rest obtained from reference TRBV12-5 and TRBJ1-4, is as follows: DARVTQTPRHKVTEMGQEVTMRCQPILGHNTVFWYRQTMMQGLELLAYFRNRAPLDDSGMPKDRFSAEMPDATLATLKIQPSEPRDSAVYFCASGPRTGINEKLFFGSGTQLSVL.

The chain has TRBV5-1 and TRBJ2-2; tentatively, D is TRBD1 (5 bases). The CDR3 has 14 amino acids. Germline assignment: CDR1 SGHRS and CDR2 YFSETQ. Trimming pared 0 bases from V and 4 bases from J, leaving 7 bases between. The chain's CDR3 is CASSLGQPTGELFF. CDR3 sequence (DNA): TGCGCCAGCAGCTTGGGACAGCCCACCGGGGAGCTGTTTTTT.

CDR3 DNA: TGCGCCAGCAGCCTAACAGGGCTCTCCTATGGCTACACCTTC. Its protein is CASSLTGLSYGYTF. This chain connects TRBV5-1 to TRBJ1-2, with D possibly TRBD1 on 6 matching bases. V lost 4 bases, J lost 4 bases, and 14 bases lay in between. The CDR3 totals 14 residues. Germline CDR1 is SGHRS and CDR2 is YFSETQ.

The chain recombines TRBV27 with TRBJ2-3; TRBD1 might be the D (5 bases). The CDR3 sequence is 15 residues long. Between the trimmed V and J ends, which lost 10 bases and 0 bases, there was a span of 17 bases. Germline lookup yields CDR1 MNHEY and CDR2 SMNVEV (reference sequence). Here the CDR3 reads CATASRTTSTDTQYF. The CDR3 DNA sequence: TGTGCCACCGCAAGCAGGACAACTAGCACAGATACGCAGTATTTT.

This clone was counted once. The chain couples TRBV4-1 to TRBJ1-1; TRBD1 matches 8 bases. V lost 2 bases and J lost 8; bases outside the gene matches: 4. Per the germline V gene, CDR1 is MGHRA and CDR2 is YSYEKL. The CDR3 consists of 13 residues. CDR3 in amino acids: CASSQLGTGEAFF. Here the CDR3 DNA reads TGCGCCAGCAGCCAACTCGGGACAGGAGAAGCTTTCTTT.

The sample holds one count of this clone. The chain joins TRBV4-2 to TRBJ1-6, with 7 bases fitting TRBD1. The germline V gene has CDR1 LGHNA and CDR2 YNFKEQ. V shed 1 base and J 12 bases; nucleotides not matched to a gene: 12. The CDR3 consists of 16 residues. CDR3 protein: CASSQGPGQSDGPLHF. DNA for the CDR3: TGTGCCAGCAGCCAAGGACCGGGACAGTCGGATGGACCCCTCCACTTT.

The CDR3 here is CASRKQGQGTEAFF. The DNA of the CDR3 is TGTGCCAGCAGGAAACAGGGGCAGGGCACTGAAGCTTTCTTT. This chain uses TRBV25-1 with TRBJ1-1; 7 bases match TRBD1. The CDR3 consists of 14 residues. Unmatched junction bases numbered 8, after V lost 6 bases and J lost 4 bases. Germline loops: CDR1 MGHDK, CDR2 SYGVNS.

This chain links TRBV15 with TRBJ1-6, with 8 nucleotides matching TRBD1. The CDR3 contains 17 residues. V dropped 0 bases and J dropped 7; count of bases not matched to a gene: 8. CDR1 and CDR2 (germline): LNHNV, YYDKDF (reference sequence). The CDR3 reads CATSRDMQGARNSPLHF. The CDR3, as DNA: TGTGCCACCAGCAGAGATATGCAGGGGGCCAGGAATTCACCCCTCCACTTT.

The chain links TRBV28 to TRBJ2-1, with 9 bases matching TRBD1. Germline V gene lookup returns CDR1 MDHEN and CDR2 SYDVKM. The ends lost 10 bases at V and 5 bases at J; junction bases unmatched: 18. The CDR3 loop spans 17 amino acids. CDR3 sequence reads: CAISTQPGTGSNNEQFF. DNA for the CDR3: TGTGCCATCAGCACTCAGCCGGGGACAGGGTCAAACAATGAGCAGTTCTTC.

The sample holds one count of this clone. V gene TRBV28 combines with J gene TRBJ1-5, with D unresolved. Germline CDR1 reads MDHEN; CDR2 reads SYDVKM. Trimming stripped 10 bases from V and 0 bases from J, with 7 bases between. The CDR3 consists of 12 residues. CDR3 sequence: CATHISNQPQHF. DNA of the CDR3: TGTGCCACCCACATTAGCAATCAGCCCCAGCATTTT.

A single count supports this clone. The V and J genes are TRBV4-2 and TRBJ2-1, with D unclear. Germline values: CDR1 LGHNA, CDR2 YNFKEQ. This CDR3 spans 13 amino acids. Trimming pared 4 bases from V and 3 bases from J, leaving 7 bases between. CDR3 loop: CASSLSVYNEQFF. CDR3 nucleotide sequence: TGTGCCAGCAGCCTCAGCGTCTACAATGAGCAGTTCTTC.

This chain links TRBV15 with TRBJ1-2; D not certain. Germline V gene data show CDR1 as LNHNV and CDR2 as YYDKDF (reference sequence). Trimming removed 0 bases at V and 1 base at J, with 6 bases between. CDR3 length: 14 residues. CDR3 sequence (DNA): TGTGCCACCAGCAGAGACTCAGTTAACTATGGCTACACCTTC. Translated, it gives CATSRDSVNYGYTF.

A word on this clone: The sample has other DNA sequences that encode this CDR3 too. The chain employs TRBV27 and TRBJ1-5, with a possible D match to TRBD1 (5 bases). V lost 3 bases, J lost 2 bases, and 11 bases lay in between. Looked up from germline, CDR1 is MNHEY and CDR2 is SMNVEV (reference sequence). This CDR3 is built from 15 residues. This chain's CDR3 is CASSLYRGGNQPQHF. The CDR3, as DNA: TGTGCCAGCAGTTTGTATAGGGGTGGCAATCAGCCCCAGCATTTT.

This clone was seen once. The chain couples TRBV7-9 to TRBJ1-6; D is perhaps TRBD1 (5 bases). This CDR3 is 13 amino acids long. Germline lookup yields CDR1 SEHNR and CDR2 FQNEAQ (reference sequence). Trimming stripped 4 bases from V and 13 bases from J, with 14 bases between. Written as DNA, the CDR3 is TGTGCCAGCAGCTCGGGGGGTAGGGGTCCCCTCCACTTT. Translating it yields CASSSGGRGPLHF.

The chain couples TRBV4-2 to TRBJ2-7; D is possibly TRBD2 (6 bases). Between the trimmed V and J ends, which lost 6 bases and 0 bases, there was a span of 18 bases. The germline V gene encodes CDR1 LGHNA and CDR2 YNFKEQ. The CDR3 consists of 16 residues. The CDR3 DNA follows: TGTGCCAGCAGTCCGACGGGGGTTAGCAGCTCCTACGAGCAGTACTTC. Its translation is CASSPTGVSSSYEQYF.

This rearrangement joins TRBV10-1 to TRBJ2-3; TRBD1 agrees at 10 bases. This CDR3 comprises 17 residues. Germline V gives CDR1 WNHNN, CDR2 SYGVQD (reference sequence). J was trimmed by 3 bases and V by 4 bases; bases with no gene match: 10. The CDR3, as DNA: TGCGCCAGCAGTGTGGGACAGGGGAGGTCGGGGACAGATACGCAGTATTTT. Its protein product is CASSVGQGRSGTDTQYF.

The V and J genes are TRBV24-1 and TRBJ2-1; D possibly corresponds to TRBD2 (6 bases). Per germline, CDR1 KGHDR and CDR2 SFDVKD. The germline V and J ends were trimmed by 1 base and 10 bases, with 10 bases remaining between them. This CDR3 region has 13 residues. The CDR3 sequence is CATSDLLAQEQFF. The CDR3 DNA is TGTGCCACCAGTGATTTACTAGCACAGGAGCAGTTCTTC.

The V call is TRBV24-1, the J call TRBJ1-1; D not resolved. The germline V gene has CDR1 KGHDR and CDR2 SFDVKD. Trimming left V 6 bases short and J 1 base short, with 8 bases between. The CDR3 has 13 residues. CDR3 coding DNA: TGTGCCACCAGTCCCGAGGGGAACACTGAAGCTTTCTTT. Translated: CATSPEGNTEAFF.

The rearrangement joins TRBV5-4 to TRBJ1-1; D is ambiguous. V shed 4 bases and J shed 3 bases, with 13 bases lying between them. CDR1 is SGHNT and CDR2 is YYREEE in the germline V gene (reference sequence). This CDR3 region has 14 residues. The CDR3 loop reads CASSLGTTYTEAFF. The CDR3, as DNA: TGTGCCAGCAGCCTGGGCACTACGTACACTGAAGCTTTCTTT.

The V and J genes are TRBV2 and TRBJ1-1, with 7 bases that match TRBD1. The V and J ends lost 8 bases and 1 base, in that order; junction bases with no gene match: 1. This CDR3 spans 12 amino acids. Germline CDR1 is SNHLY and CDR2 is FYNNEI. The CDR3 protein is CASGTANTEAFF. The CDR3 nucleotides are TGTGCCAGCGGGACAGCGAACACTGAAGCTTTCTTT. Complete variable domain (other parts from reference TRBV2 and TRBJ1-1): EPEVTQTPSHQVTQMGQEVILRCVPISNHLYFYWYRQILGQKVEFLVSFYNNEISEKSEIFDDQFSVERPDGSNFTLKIRSTKLEDSAMYFCASGTANTEAFFGQGTRLTVV.

The DNA of the CDR3 is TGTGCCAGCAGCCCAGCGGGGGGGCCCAACAATGAGCAGTTCTTC. It codes for CASSPAGGPNNEQFF. The gene calls are TRBV9 and TRBJ2-1; TRBD2 matches at 10 bases. CDR1 is SGDLS and CDR2 is YYNGEE in the germline V gene. The J segment lost 5 bases and the V segment lost 4 bases, leaving 6 bases of the junction unmatched. There are 15 residues in the CDR3.